This T cell receptor beta chain was sequenced for a study of blood T cell repertoires in COVID-19. The wider study: PBMCs, B-cell-depleted T cells, or T cells provided the cDNA or gDNA that made up the material.

The CDR3 sequence is 17 residues long. The ends lost 4 bases at V and 4 bases at J; junction bases unmatched: 13. Germline V lookup: CDR1 SEHNR, CDR2 FQNEAQ (reference sequence). Only in-frame clones appear in the TCRdb table, and some are missing; sequencing was by immunoSEQ multiplex PCR. The sample has some 70,000 clones; 65% to 90% are singletons. The material sequenced was peripheral blood. The source of this sequence is a man older than 75 with acute or convalescent COVID-19. The J gene is TRBJ1-2, the V gene TRBV7-9, with 9 bases fitting TRBD1. In nucleotides, the CDR3 is TGTGCCAGCAGCTCTGGGTCACAGGGGGCGAGACTCTATGGCTACACCTTC. Translation: CASSSGSQGARLYGYTF.